These T cell receptor beta chains were read from a single sample in a study of radiotherapy plus CTLA-4 blockade in lung cancer. Method: immunoSEQ multiplex PCR; TCRdb's copy keeps in-frame clones and lacks some. Of roughly 100,000 clones listed, approximately 85% are singletons. The sample in question was peripheral blood, obtained from a patient treated with radiotherapy plus ipilimumab. These receptors were collected from a human donor with non-small cell lung cancer who had a partial response to radiotherapy plus ipilimumab. Both conserved end residues are trimmed from each CDR3. The D gene is left open where the match is weak.

D,V,J,CDR3
TRBD1,TRBV19,TRBJ1-2,ASSITIQGSYGYT
TRBD1,TRBV7-7,TRBJ1-5,ASSVPGQELRNQPQH
TRBD1,TRBV11-2,TRBJ2-1,ASSPRTGNDEQF
-,TRBV7-9,TRBJ1-2,ASSLSQGTIYGYT
-,TRBV28,TRBJ2-3,ASSLRGRIRAQY
TRBD2,TRBV5-1,TRBJ2-3,ASGGGAGVTDTQY
TRBD2,TRBV18,TRBJ2-1,ASSPPGTSGSSQGQF
TRBD2,TRBV27,TRBJ2-7,ASSPNLMASGSQLRYEQY
TRBD1,TRBV18,TRBJ2-1,ASSPNRGPYNEQF
-,TRBV9,TRBJ1-3,ASSAGGRGNTIY
TRBD1,TRBV7-8,TRBJ2-7,ASSLHGTGYEQY
-,TRBV5-5,TRBJ2-3,ASSSVGDTQY
-,TRBV7-9,TRBJ2-1,ASSLRRDDEQF
TRBD2,TRBV7-6,TRBJ2-5,ASSLGRGTSWETQY
TRBD2,TRBV14,TRBJ2-3,ASSHALAGADTQY
-,TRBV27,TRBJ1-4,ASSPAPRGAGATNEKLF
-,TRBV28,TRBJ1-1,ASSLHGGKTEAF
-,TRBV5-1,TRBJ2-4,ASSLQGGSQDIQY
TRBD1,TRBV19,TRBJ2-7,ASSMGTGSYEQY
-,TRBV6-1,TRBJ1-2,ASTTYPGDPGGYT
-,TRBV7-9,TRBJ1-1,ASTSGGAGDTEAF
-,TRBV6-1,TRBJ1-4,ASSPGGPANEKLF
-,TRBV4-1,TRBJ1-5,ASSQVGGRRAQH
-,TRBV6-6,TRBJ2-1,ASSPSYNEQF
TRBD1,TRBV5-5,TRBJ2-7,ASSKPGQAYEQY
-,TRBV11-2,TRBJ1-2,ASSYTGGTNSYGYT
-,TRBV19,TRBJ1-4,ASRSTGTGEKLF
-,TRBV5-6,TRBJ2-3,ASSRFLRGFDTDTQY
TRBD1,TRBV6-5,TRBJ2-7,ASSYSRGPGSYEQY
TRBD2,TRBV18,TRBJ2-3,ASSPPTSGSFTDTQY
-,TRBV6-1,TRBJ1-2,ASILTETYGYT
TRBD2,TRBV7-3,TRBJ2-7,ASSSQSSGRAKPYEQY
TRBD2,TRBV28,TRBJ2-3,ASWGTRGVTQY
-,TRBV19,TRBJ2-2,ASYWTGELF
TRBD1,TRBV27,TRBJ1-3,ASSLSIPGQGTGNTIY
TRBD2,TRBV5-1,TRBJ2-1,ASSFLAGSYNEQF
-,TRBV4-1,TRBJ1-5,ASSQDPPGSGHNQPQH
TRBD1,TRBV28,TRBJ1-5,ASRRQGAGQPQH
TRBD1,TRBV6-5,TRBJ1-1,ASRTRGDTEAF
TRBD2,TRBV4-1,TRBJ2-2,ASKGTSGNTGELF
-,TRBV29-1,TRBJ1-1,SAMWNEDTEAF
TRBD1,TRBV6-1,TRBJ2-7,ASSSTGGEQY
TRBD2,TRBV29-1,TRBJ2-3,SSLTSGITDTQY
TRBD1,TRBV6-5,TRBJ2-7,ASSPDRGSLYEQY
-,TRBV4-1,TRBJ2-3,ASSLATGSTDTQY
-,TRBV19,TRBJ1-2,ATSFPRIGGYGYT
-,TRBV19,TRBJ1-2,ASSIATYSRNGYT
-,TRBV11-2,TRBJ1-5,ASSLGGSLNQPQH
TRBD1,TRBV11-1,TRBJ2-3,ASSPIGQVGDTQY
-,TRBV5-1,TRBJ1-4,ASSLAGSKDEKLF
-,TRBV5-1,TRBJ1-1,ASSDRGGAEAF
TRBD2,TRBV19,TRBJ2-1,ASSTISGRIDEQF
TRBD1,TRBV9,TRBJ1-5,ASRDRGSCNQPQH